This TCR beta chain was documented in a study of cytomegalovirus exposure and HLA in healthy donors. This clone was observed a single time. The antigen is not known. Use of 60 Vbeta and 13 Jbeta primers characterized the PCR. Some clones are missing from TCRdb's copy, which holds only in-frame ones; the method was immunoSEQ multiplex PCR. The profile shows 79,000 or so clones, under 85% of them singletons. General observations from the study: Later analysis suggested links between common viral pathogens and several top significant clusters. Cytomegalovirus association was assigned to around 150 TCR beta chains.

Material for sequencing was PBMCs. This clonotype originated in a woman aged 40-49 years in good health and CMV-seropositive.

CDR3 DNA: TGCGCCAGCAGCCAAGATGGTGCAGGAAGAACTAATGAAAAACTGTTTTTT. Its translation: CASSQDGAGRTNEKLFF. The rearrangement links TRBV4-1 to TRBJ1-4; D not certain. Trimming left V 0 bases short and J 1 base short, with 12 bases between. The CDR3 covers 17 residues. Germline V lookup: CDR1 MGHRA, CDR2 YSYEKL.